The present entry profiles one TCR beta chain with its context. Germline V gives CDR1 SGHTA, CDR2 FQGTGA. V dropped 1 base and J dropped 5; count of bases not matched to a gene: 13. This CDR3 contains 18 residues. Time point defined: patch test 3, about 24 weeks after DPC sensitization. The sample's treatment: therapeutic diphenylcyclopropenone sensitization with weekly scalp DPC. Unique molecular identifiers were attached to individual cDNA molecules within the library. TCRdb re-called the RACE reads through MiXCR, storing one row per CDR3 protein. The sample carries some 89,000 distinct CDR3 sequences, roughly 27% recorded once. The sample originates from a study of human T cells and chemical hapten exposure. Study details: Upper inner arm skin measuring roughly 2 cm by roughly 2 cm received 2% DPC for sensitization. Epicutaneous patch tests delivered 0.01% DPC to the upper back, with evaluation at 6 days.

Sequenced here: whole blood, sampled in connection with sensitization to the hapten diphenylcyclopropenone (DPC). The chain employs TRBV7-3 and TRBJ1-2, with TRBD1 matching over 10 bases. The source of this sequence is a man aged 40-49 years with alopecia areata. Some clones in this sample may be carry-over from other donors' samples. The CDR3 DNA reads TGTGCCAGCAGCTTAAGGCCAATGACAGGGGGCAGTAGATATGGCTACACCTTC. Translating gives CASSLRPMTGGSRYGYTF.